These 8 T cell receptor beta chains originate from one sample sequenced in a study of control samples from healthy donors and cancer patients. Only in-frame clones appear in the TCRdb table, and some are missing; sequencing was by immunoSEQ multiplex PCR. The table lists some 130,000 clones, about 95% of them singletons. The material sequenced was blood. The receptors come from a man aged 25 to 45 in good health.

The chain recombines TRBV25-1 with TRBJ1-2; TRBD1 matches 11 bases. This CDR3 comprises 13 residues. CDR1 is MGHDK and CDR2 is SYGVNS in the germline V gene. Trimming at V came to 6 bases and at J to 8 bases, leaving 5 bases not matched to a gene. This CDR3 is CASSIGTGGGYTF. The CDR3 bases are TGTGCCAGCAGCATCGGGACAGGGGGAGGCTACACCTTC.

CDR3 in amino acids: CSVVLAGASTDTQYF. CDR3 coding DNA: TGCAGCGTTGTACTAGCGGGGGCATCCACAGATACGCAGTATTTT. The chain employs TRBV29-1 and TRBJ2-3; 11 nucleotides line up with TRBD2. Germline V gene sequence: CDR1 SQVTM, CDR2 ANQGSEA. The length of the CDR3 is 15 residues. Trimming removed 4 bases from V and 2 bases from J; junction bases left unmatched: 5.

The chain carries TRBV30 and TRBJ1-2; 8 bases align to TRBD1. The length of the CDR3 is 14 residues. The junction had 9 bases not matched to a gene; V was cut back by 5 bases and J by 4 bases. Looked up from germline, CDR1 is GTSNPN and CDR2 is SVGIG (reference sequence). CDR3 nucleotide sequence: TGTGCCTGGGTGTCCCCCGGGACAGGCTATGGCTACACCTTC. This codes for CAWVSPGTGYGYTF.

The V gene is TRBV4-3, the J gene TRBJ2-5, with a tentative D call TRBD2 (7 bases). The CDR3 loop spans 15 amino acids. The germline V gene encodes CDR1 LGHNA and CDR2 YSLEER. Trimming removed 1 base from V and 5 bases from J, with 14 bases in between. In DNA form, the CDR3 reads TGCGCCAGCAGCCAAGCGGGCGGGGGCGGGGAGACCCAGTACTTC. This codes for CASSQAGGGGETQYF.

The genes are TRBV11-2 and TRBJ1-4; D unclear. The germline CDR1 and CDR2 sequences are SGHAT and FQNNGV. The CDR3 runs to 18 residues. The V and J ends lost 5 bases and 5 bases respectively, with 24 bases between them. The CDR3 DNA reads TGTGCCAGCAGCCCTTGGATTTCGAGCCTTCCAGAAAATGAAAAACTGTTTTTT. Translation: CASSPWISSLPENEKLFF.

The chain is built from TRBV6-5 and TRBJ2-5; 11 bases are a match to TRBD2. Germline V gives CDR1 MNHEY, CDR2 SVGAGI. The CDR3 is 13 residues long. The junction had 4 bases not matched to a gene; V was cut back by 6 bases and J by 7 bases. This chain's CDR3 is CASSLSGGGTQYF. The CDR3 nucleotides read TGTGCCAGCAGCCTTAGCGGGGGGGGGACCCAGTACTTC.

The gene calls are TRBV7-8 and TRBJ1-5, with D unclear. The germline V gene encodes CDR1 SGHVS and CDR2 FQNEAQ. Trimming removed 1 base at V and 3 bases at J, with 13 bases between. The CDR3 loop spans 16 amino acids. The CDR3 is CASSLEGGRNNQPQHF. The CDR3 DNA reads TGTGCCAGCAGCTTAGAGGGAGGGAGGAACAATCAGCCCCAGCATTTT.

The chain is built from TRBV7-2 and TRBJ2-3; D might be TRBD1 or TRBD2, each matching 5 bases. The CDR3 has 14 amino acids. Per the germline V gene, CDR1 is SGHTA and CDR2 is FQGNSA. V was pared by 5 bases and J by 5 bases, with 14 bases between. The CDR3 nucleotides are TGTGCCAGCAGCCCCCATGGGGGAGTAGATACGCAGTATTTT. Protein product: CASSPHGGVDTQYF.